This entry features one TCR beta chain sequence. Relative to the germline gene, one junction end is altered; a read error may explain this. The sample is drawn from a study of blood T cells in healthy people across ages. For every donor, a draw yielded approximately 9.9 milliliters of peripheral blood. Through a sample-barcoded 5' primer and a J-beta primer mix, a second PCR was run for roughly 7 to 12 cycles. In TCRdb, the 5' RACE reads were re-called with MiXCR into one record per CDR3 protein. This sample yields about 1 million distinct CDR3 sequences, of which roughly 24% are seen a single time; approximately 0.79% belongs to the top ten. CDR1 is MNHNY, CDR2 SVGAGI, per germline (reference sequence). There are 15 residues in the CDR3. These same records also appear under a second study, on T cells of mothers and their children.

The sequencing sample was made of blood. This sequence originates from a girl aged 2-9 years in good health. This sequence joins TRBV6-6 and TRBJ1-1, with 7 bases lining up with TRBD1. The CDR3 DNA sequence: TGTGCCAGCAGTGCCGACAGGGCAGGGAACGCTGAAGCTTTCTTT. This sequence encodes CASSADRAGNAEAFF.